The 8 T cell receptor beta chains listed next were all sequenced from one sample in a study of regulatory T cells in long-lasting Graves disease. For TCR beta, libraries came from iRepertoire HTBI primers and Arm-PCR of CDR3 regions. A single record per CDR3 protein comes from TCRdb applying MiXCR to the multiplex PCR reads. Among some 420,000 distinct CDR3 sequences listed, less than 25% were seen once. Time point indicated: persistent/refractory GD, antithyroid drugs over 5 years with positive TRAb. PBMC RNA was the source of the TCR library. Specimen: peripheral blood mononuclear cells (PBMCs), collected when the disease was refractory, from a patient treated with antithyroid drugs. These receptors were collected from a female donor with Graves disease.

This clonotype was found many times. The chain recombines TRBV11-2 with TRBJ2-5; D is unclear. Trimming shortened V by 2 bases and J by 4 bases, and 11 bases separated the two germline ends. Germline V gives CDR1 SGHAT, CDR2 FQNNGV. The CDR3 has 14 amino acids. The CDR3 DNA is TGTGCCAGCAGCTTAACCCCTTCCCCAGAGACCCAGTACTTC. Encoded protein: CASSLTPSPETQYF.

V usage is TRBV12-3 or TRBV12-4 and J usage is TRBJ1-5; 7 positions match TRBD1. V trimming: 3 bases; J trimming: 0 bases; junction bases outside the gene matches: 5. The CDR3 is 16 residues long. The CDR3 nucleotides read TGTGCCAGCAGTTTCGGGACAGCACGTAGCAATCAGCCCCAGCATTTT. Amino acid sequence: CASSFGTARSNQPQHF.

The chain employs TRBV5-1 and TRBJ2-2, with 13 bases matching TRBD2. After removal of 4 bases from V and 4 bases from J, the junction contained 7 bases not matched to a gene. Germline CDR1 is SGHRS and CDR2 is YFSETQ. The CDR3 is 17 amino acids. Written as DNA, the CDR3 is TGCGCCAGCAGCCCTGGGACTAGCGGGGCGTTCACCGGGGAGCTGTTTTTT. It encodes CASSPGTSGAFTGELFF.

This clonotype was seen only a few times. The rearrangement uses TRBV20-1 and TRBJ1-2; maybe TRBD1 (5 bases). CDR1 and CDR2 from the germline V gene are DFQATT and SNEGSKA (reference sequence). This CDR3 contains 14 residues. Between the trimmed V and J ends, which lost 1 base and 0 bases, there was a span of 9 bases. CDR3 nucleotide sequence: TGCAGTGCTAGAGGTGTCAGGGCTAACTATGGCTACACCTTC. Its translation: CSARGVRANYGYTF.

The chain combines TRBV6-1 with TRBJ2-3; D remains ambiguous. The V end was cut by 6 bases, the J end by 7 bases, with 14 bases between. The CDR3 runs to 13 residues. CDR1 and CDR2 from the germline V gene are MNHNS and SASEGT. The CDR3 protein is CASRLPPMYTQYF. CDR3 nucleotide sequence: TGTGCCAGCAGACTACCTCCAATGTATACGCAGTATTTT.

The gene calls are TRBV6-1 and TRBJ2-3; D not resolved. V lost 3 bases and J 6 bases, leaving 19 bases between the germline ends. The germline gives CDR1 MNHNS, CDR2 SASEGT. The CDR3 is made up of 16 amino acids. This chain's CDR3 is CASSDMNLPPTDTQYF. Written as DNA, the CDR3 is TGTGCCAGCAGTGACATGAACCTTCCACCCACGGATACGCAGTATTTT.

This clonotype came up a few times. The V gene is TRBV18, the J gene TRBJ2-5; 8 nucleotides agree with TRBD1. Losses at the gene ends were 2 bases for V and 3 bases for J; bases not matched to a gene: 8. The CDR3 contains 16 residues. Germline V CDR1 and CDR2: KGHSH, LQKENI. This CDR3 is CASSPGHGTGEETQYF. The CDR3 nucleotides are TGTGCCAGCTCACCAGGTCACGGGACAGGAGAAGAGACCCAGTACTTC. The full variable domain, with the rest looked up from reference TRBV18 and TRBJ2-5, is NAGVMQNPRHLVRRRGQEARLRCSPMKGHSHVYWYRQLPEEGLKFMVYLQKENIIDESGMPKERFSAEFPKEGPSILRIQQVVRGDSAAYFCASSPGHGTGEETQYFGPGTRLLVL.

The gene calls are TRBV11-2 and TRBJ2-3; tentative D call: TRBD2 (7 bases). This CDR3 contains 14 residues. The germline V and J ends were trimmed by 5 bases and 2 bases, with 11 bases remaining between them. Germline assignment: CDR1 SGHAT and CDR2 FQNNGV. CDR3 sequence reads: CASSRGANTDTQYF. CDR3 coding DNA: TGTGCCAGCAGCCGGGGGGCCAACACAGATACGCAGTATTTT.